The source of this T cell receptor beta chain is a study of T cell responses to AZD1222 COVID-19 vaccine. TCRdb's copy holds only in-frame clones and misses some; the assay was immunoSEQ multiplex PCR. The sample holds approximately 110,000 clones; around 86% are singletons and the top ten take around 1.2%. This clone appeared once. This CDR3 has 14 residues. Unmatched junction bases numbered 10, after V lost 6 bases and J lost 5 bases. Germline V gives CDR1 SGHRS, CDR2 YFSETQ. J is TRBJ1-1 and V is TRBV5-1, with 7 bases aligning to TRBD1. The receptor's source is an adult in good health. This material consisted of peripheral blood, taken on day 0 of AZD1222 vaccination. The CDR3 nucleotides are TGCGCCAGCAAGCTTGGCGCAGGGGGGACTGAAGCTTTCTTT. Amino acids: CASKLGAGGTEAFF.